These T cell receptor beta chains were read from a single sample in a study of EBV T-cell therapy then PD-1 blockade in nasopharyngeal carcinoma. Measured with immunoSEQ multiplex PCR; TCRdb has only the in-frame clones, and not every one. The sample holds around 23,000 clones, over 75% seen once. These TCRs' antigens remain unknown. Sequences were derived from CD8+ T cells from blood, sampled around day 60 from a patient whose treatment included autologous EBV-specific T cells and nivolumab. The origin of the receptors is a man between 35 and 55 years old with nasopharyngeal carcinoma. Each CDR3 is given with its conserved first and last residue. D genes are given only for firm matches. Clone size is shown for a subset of rows, as once, few, many or a class of expanded clone.

abundance: -
d_gene: TRBD2
j_gene: TRBJ2-5
v_gene: TRBV4-3
CDR3aa: CASSQVYFLAGGQETQYF
CDR3nt: TGCGCCAGCAGCCAAGTATATTTTCTGGCGGGGGGTCAAGAGACCCAGTACTTC

abundance: -
d_gene: TRBD1
j_gene: TRBJ1-5
v_gene: TRBV3-1/TRBV3-2
CDR3aa: CASSRSNRGWQPQHF
CDR3nt: TGTGCCAGCAGCCGAAGCAACAGGGGGTGGCAGCCCCAGCATTTT

abundance: -
d_gene: -
j_gene: TRBJ1-5
v_gene: TRBV7-6
CDR3aa: CASSLSAGASNQPQHF
CDR3nt: TGTGCCAGCAGCCTTAGCGCGGGGGCTAGCAATCAGCCCCAGCATTTT

abundance: -
d_gene: -
j_gene: TRBJ2-6
v_gene: TRBV27
CDR3aa: CASSSLGGANVLTF
CDR3nt: TGTGCCAGCAGTTCATTGGGGGGGGCCAACGTCCTGACTTTC

abundance: -
d_gene: TRBD2
j_gene: TRBJ2-2
v_gene: TRBV19
CDR3aa: CASSILAGGPRGELFF
CDR3nt: TGTGCCAGTAGTATACTAGCGGGGGGCCCCCGCGGGGAGCTGTTTTTT

abundance: -
d_gene: -
j_gene: TRBJ2-7
v_gene: TRBV7-6
CDR3aa: CASSLAGGLDYEQYF
CDR3nt: TGTGCCAGCAGCTTAGCGGGGGGGCTGGATTACGAGCAGTACTTC

abundance: -
d_gene: -
j_gene: TRBJ2-7
v_gene: TRBV24-1
CDR3aa: CATSDPGDGTYEQYF
CDR3nt: TGTGCCACCAGTGATCCCGGGGACGGCACCTACGAGCAGTACTTC

abundance: -
d_gene: TRBD2
j_gene: TRBJ2-5
v_gene: TRBV3-1/TRBV3-2
CDR3aa: CASSQALAGAPMTQYF
CDR3nt: TGTGCCAGCAGCCAAGCATTAGCGGGGGCCCCAATGACCCAGTACTTC

abundance: -
d_gene: -
j_gene: TRBJ1-6
v_gene: TRBV23-1
CDR3aa: CATLRGGAPYNSPLHF
CDR3nt: TGCGCCACCCTGAGGGGGGGGGCCCCCTATAATTCACCCCTCCACTTT

abundance: -
d_gene: -
j_gene: TRBJ2-5
v_gene: TRBV21-1
CDR3aa: CASSKGRSIETQYF
CDR3nt: TGTGCCAGCAGCAAAGGACGGAGTATCGAGACCCAGTACTTC

abundance: -
d_gene: -
j_gene: TRBJ2-7
v_gene: TRBV7-3
CDR3aa: CASSLTLGYEQYF
CDR3nt: TGTGCCAGCAGCTTAACGCTAGGTTACGAGCAGTACTTC

abundance: -
d_gene: -
j_gene: TRBJ1-1
v_gene: TRBV7-9
CDR3aa: CALGAHLGTEAFF
CDR3nt: TGTGCCCTAGGGGCCCATCTGGGAACTGAAGCTTTCTTT

abundance: -
d_gene: -
j_gene: TRBJ1-3
v_gene: TRBV3-1/TRBV3-2
CDR3aa: CASSQDGYSGNTIYF
CDR3nt: TGTGCCAGCAGCCAAGACGGATACTCTGGAAACACCATATATTTT

abundance: -
d_gene: TRBD1
j_gene: TRBJ1-6
v_gene: TRBV5-1
CDR3aa: CASSGGQGSYNSPLHF
CDR3nt: TGCGCCAGCAGCGGGGGACAGGGGTCCTATAATTCACCCCTCCACTTT

abundance: few
d_gene: -
j_gene: TRBJ1-1
v_gene: TRBV9
CDR3aa: CASSVGGGMNTEAFF
CDR3nt: TGTGCCAGCAGCGTAGGTGGGGGCATGAACACTGAAGCTTTCTTT

abundance: -
d_gene: TRBD1
j_gene: TRBJ1-5
v_gene: TRBV4-1
CDR3aa: CASSQVGSRDRLHSNQPQHF
CDR3nt: TGCGCCAGCAGCCAAGTGGGATCAAGGGACAGATTACATAGCAATCAGCCCCAGCATTTT

abundance: many
d_gene: TRBD2
j_gene: TRBJ2-7
v_gene: TRBV7-9
CDR3aa: CASSPAYLGAGNYEQYF
CDR3nt: TGTGCCAGCAGCCCGGCTTACCTTGGAGCGGGGAACTACGAGCAGTACTTC

abundance: -
d_gene: -
j_gene: TRBJ1-2
v_gene: TRBV4-1
CDR3aa: CASSQDRGNYGYTF
CDR3nt: TGCGCCAGCAGCCAAGATAGAGGGAACTATGGCTACACCTTC

abundance: once
d_gene: -
j_gene: TRBJ2-1
v_gene: TRBV12-3/TRBV12-4
CDR3aa: CASSPGGDSEQFF
CDR3nt: TGTGCCAGCAGTCCTGGGGGGGACAGCGAGCAGTTCTTC

abundance: -
d_gene: TRBD2
j_gene: TRBJ2-1
v_gene: TRBV27
CDR3aa: CASTLSAGGSYNEQFF
CDR3nt: TGTGCCAGCACCTTGTCAGCGGGGGGCTCCTACAATGAGCAGTTCTTC

abundance: -
d_gene: TRBD1
j_gene: TRBJ2-2
v_gene: TRBV7-8
CDR3aa: CASSYQGAGGELFF
CDR3nt: TGTGCCAGCAGCTATCAGGGGGCGGGCGGGGAGCTGTTTTTT

abundance: -
d_gene: TRBD1
j_gene: TRBJ1-1
v_gene: TRBV9
CDR3aa: CASSASGQAEAFF
CDR3nt: TGTGCCAGCAGCGCTAGCGGACAGGCTGAAGCTTTCTTT

abundance: -
d_gene: -
j_gene: TRBJ2-1
v_gene: TRBV14
CDR3aa: CASSQDTSYNEQFF
CDR3nt: TGTGCCAGCAGCCAAGACACCTCCTACAATGAGCAGTTCTTC

abundance: -
d_gene: -
j_gene: TRBJ1-2
v_gene: TRBV30
CDR3aa: CAWSVVRGDGYTF
CDR3nt: TGTGCCTGGAGTGTAGTTAGGGGGGATGGCTACACCTTC

abundance: -
d_gene: -
j_gene: TRBJ2-1
v_gene: TRBV27
CDR3aa: CAIGGRGLNEQFF
CDR3nt: TGTGCCATAGGGGGCCGGGGGCTCAATGAGCAGTTCTTC

abundance: -
d_gene: TRBD1
j_gene: TRBJ2-7
v_gene: TRBV18
CDR3aa: CASSPAGGVYEQYF
CDR3nt: TGTGCCAGCTCACCAGCAGGGGGCGTCTACGAGCAGTACTTC